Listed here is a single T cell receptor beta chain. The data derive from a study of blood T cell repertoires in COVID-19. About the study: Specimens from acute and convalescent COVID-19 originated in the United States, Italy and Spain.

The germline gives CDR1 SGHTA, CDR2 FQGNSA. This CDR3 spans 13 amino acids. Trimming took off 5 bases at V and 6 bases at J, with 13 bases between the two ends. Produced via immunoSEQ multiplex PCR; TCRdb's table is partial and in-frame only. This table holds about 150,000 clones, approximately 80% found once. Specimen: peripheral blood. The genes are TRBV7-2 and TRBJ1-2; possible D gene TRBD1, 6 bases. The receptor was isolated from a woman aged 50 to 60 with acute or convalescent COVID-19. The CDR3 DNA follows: TGTGCCAGCAGCATTTACAGGGCAAATGGCTACACCTTC. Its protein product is CASSIYRANGYTF.